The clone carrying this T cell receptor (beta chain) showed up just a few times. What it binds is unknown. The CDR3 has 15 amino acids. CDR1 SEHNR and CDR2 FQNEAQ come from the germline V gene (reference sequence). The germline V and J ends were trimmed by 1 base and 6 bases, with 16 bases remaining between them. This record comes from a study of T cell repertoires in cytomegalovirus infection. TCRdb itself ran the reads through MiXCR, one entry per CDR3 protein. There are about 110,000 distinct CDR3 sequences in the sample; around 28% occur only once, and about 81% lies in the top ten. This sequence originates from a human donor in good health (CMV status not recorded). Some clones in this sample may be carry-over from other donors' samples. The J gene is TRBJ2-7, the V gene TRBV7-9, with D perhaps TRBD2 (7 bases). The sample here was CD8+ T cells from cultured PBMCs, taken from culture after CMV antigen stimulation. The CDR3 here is CASSLGWGGGPEQYF. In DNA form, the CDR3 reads TGTGCCAGCAGCTTAGGGTGGGGGGGCGGTCCCGAGCAGTACTTC. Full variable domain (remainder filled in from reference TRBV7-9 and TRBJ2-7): DTGVSQNPRHKITKRGQNVTFRCDPISEHNRLYWYRQTLGQGPEFLTYFQNEAQLEKSRLLSDRFSAERPKGSFSTLEIQRTEQGDSAMYLCASSLGWGGGPEQYFGPGTRLTVT.